This T cell receptor (beta chain) was profiled in a study of T cell responses to AZD1222 COVID-19 vaccine. Concerning this clone: Antigen: not known.

Profiling relied on immunoSEQ multiplex PCR, and the TCRdb table lists in-frame clones only, not all of them. The table includes some 120,000 clones, more than 80% detected once. Findings of the study overall: There were mostly white British donors and more females than males, and clonal diversity was possibly underestimated. At study baseline, merely several AZD1222 recipients were seropositive. Across spike, vaccine-associated CD4 TCRs were found, dominant at 160-218 and 743-854.

CDR1 is PRHDT, CDR2 FYEKMQ, per germline (reference sequence). The CDR3 totals 14 residues. The V gene end was trimmed by 4 bases and the J gene end by 2 bases; junction bases not matched to a gene: 1. V is TRBV13 and J is TRBJ2-7, with TRBD2 matching over 11 bases. This sample comprised peripheral blood, obtained 28 days after the second dose of the MenACWY control vaccine. This clonotype originated in an adult who received the MenACWY meningococcal vaccine as a control. The CDR3 region has the DNA TGTGCCAGCAGCTCGGGACTAGCGGCCTACGAGCAGTACTTC. This sequence encodes CASSSGLAAYEQYF.